A single sample gave rise to the 5 T cell receptor beta chains below, sequenced in a study of follicular helper T cells after annual influenza vaccination. Indicated time point: 2014-2015 season, pre-vaccination. Clones were read by immunoSEQ multiplex PCR, and TCRdb kept only the in-frame ones, dropping some. The sample includes about 27,000 clones, 80% to 90% seen only once; the top ten take around 1.2%. The starting material was CXCR5+ CD38- circulating T follicular helper cells from blood, obtained on the day of influenza vaccination. Described subset: circulating Tfh, non-naive CD4+CXCR5+PD-1+ (ICOS+CD38+ or ICOS-CD38-). All receptors derive from an adult who received the influenza vaccine.

This clone was seen a handful of times. The chain couples TRBV15 to TRBJ1-5; TRBD1 matches 7 bases. The germline gives CDR1 LNHNV, CDR2 YYDKDF (reference sequence). The CDR3 is 16 amino acids. V shed 3 bases, J shed 2 bases, and the junction held 7 bases outside the gene matches. The CDR3 sequence is CATSSYRGPGNQPQHF. CDR3 nucleotide sequence: TGTGCCACCAGCAGCTATAGGGGGCCGGGCAATCAGCCCCAGCATTTT.

This clone appeared once. The J gene is TRBJ2-1, the V gene TRBV30; unclear D gene. There are 14 residues in the CDR3. CDR1 is GTSNPN and CDR2 is SVGIG in the germline V gene (reference sequence). V lost 2 bases and J lost 2, with 10 bases in between. As DNA, the CDR3 is TGTGCCTGGAGTCGTTCTAGTACCTACAATGAGCAGTTCTTC. Translating gives CAWSRSSTYNEQFF. Filled out from reference TRBV30 and TRBJ2-1, the complete variable domain reads SQTIHQWPATLVQPVGSPLSLECTVEGTSNPNLYWYRQAAGRGLQLLFYSVGIGQISSEVPQNLSASRPQDRQFILSSKKLLLSDSGFYLCAWSRSSTYNEQFFGPGTRLTVL.

The rearrangement uses TRBV7-2 and TRBJ2-1; D is possibly TRBD1 (6 bases). The CDR3 consists of 15 residues. Looked up from germline, CDR1 is SGHTA and CDR2 is FQGNSA. The germline V and J ends were trimmed by 5 bases and 10 bases, with 21 bases remaining between them. The chain's CDR3 is CASSVRDTRFNEQFF. For the CDR3, the DNA is TGTGCCAGCAGCGTCCGGGACACCAGGTTCAACGAGCAGTTCTTC.

This chain joins TRBV29-1 and TRBJ2-1, with D possibly matching TRBD1 (5 bases). V lost 7 bases to trimming and J lost 5 bases, with 15 bases between them. This CDR3 is 13 amino acids long. Germline V gene data show CDR1 as SQVTM and CDR2 as ANQGSEA. As DNA, the CDR3 is TGCAGCGCCGAACGACAGCTTAACAATGAGCAGTTCTTC. Translation gives CSAERQLNNEQFF.

In this sample, this clone turned up a few times. The chain recombines TRBV10-3 with TRBJ2-2; D is possibly TRBD1 (6 bases). CDR3 size: 14 residues. The V gene lost 0 bases and the J gene lost 6 bases, with 8 bases spanning the gap. Germline V lookup: CDR1 ENHRY, CDR2 SYGVKD. The CDR3 sequence is CAISESTGPGELFF. CDR3 nucleotides: TGTGCCATCAGTGAGTCTACAGGGCCCGGGGAGCTGTTTTTT.